The 11 T cell receptor beta chains given below trace back to one sample, sequenced in a study of T cells in Graves' hyperthyroidism and ophthalmopathy. Amplified TCR beta CDR3 regions came from RNA transcripts. The primer set for the first-round RT-PCR of the TCR CDR3 was HTBI. TCRdb re-called the multiplex PCR reads through MiXCR, storing one row per CDR3 protein. The table includes 500,000 to 700,000 distinct CDR3 sequences, 15% to 20% detected once. The sequencing sample was made of blood. Receptors originate from a woman under 30 with Graves' hyperthyroidism.

This clonotype showed up many times. In nucleotides, the CDR3 is TGTGCCAGCAGTTACGACCAGCAGGGGACCGCTCTCACTGAAGCTTTCTTT. Encoded protein: CASSYDQQGTALTEAFF. V and J are TRBV6-2 or TRBV6-3 and TRBJ1-1; maybe TRBD1 (6 bases). Between the trimmed V and J ends, which lost 2 bases and 4 bases, there was a span of 20 bases. The germline V gene encodes CDR1 MNHEY and CDR2 SVGEGT. The CDR3 has 17 amino acids.

V and J are TRBV14 and TRBJ1-1; no firm D call. Germline loops: CDR1 SGHDN, CDR2 FVKESK. CDR3 length: 15 residues. V lost 0 bases, J lost 1 base, and 9 bases lay in between. DNA of the CDR3: TGTGCCAGCAGCCAAGAGACATTCTCGAACACTGAAGCTTTCTTT. Its protein is CASSQETFSNTEAFF.

The gene calls are TRBV6-1 and TRBJ1-6, with a weak D call TRBD1 (6 bases). CDR1 and CDR2 (germline): MNHNS, SASEGT. The V and J ends lost 6 bases and 4 bases respectively, with 19 bases between them. The CDR3 totals 17 residues. This CDR3 reads CASSLLGTPSYNSPLHF. The CDR3 DNA reads as TGTGCCAGCAGCTTATTGGGGACACCTTCGTATAATTCACCCCTCCACTTT.

This clonotype was observed a handful of times. The chain couples TRBV5-1 to TRBJ2-7; 9 bases align to TRBD1. The CDR3 extends over 15 amino acids. Germline values: CDR1 SGHRS, CDR2 YFSETQ. V was pared by 4 bases and J by 4 bases, with 9 bases of the junction left unmatched. The CDR3 DNA follows: TGCGCCAGCAGCCTTGACAGGGGGATCGGGTACGAGCAGTACTTC. The encoded protein is CASSLDRGIGYEQYF.

This clonotype was observed a handful of times. This chain uses TRBV5-8 with TRBJ1-5, with D hard to call. V lost 2 bases, J lost 0 bases, and 15 bases lay in between. CDR3 size: 17 residues. Germline V gives CDR1 SGHTS, CDR2 YDEGEE. CDR3 nucleotide sequence: TGTGCCAGCAGCTTAATGTCGGCGGATAATAGCAATCAGCCCCAGCATTTT. Translated, it gives CASSLMSADNSNQPQHF.

The chain uses TRBV12-3 or TRBV12-4 and TRBJ2-5; 15 bases match TRBD2. With V trimmed by 5 bases and J by 1 base, 5 bases remained unmatched. The CDR3 runs to 17 residues. The CDR3 nucleotides read TGTGCCAGCAGTAGGACTAGCGGGGGGGCCCTCCAAGAGACCCAGTACTTC. This gives the protein CASSRTSGGALQETQYF.

This rearrangement joins TRBV7-8 to TRBJ1-6; 7 nucleotides align to TRBD1. CDR1 SGHVS and CDR2 FQNEAQ come from the germline V gene. V was clipped by 5 bases and J by 0 bases; unmatched bases: 4. The CDR3 runs to 16 residues. As DNA, the CDR3 is TGTGCCAGCAGCCCTGGGGACAGCTCCTATAATTCACCCCTCCACTTT. Encoded protein: CASSPGDSSYNSPLHF. The complete variable domain, with remaining parts taken from reference TRBV7-8 and TRBJ1-6, reads GAGVSQSPRYKVAKRGQDVALRCDPISGHVSLFWYQQALGQGPEFLTYFQNEAQLDKSGLPSDRFFAERPEGSVSTLKIQRTQQEDSAVYLCASSPGDSSYNSPLHFGNGTRLTVT.

The gene calls are TRBV20-1 and TRBJ1-5; D not resolved. The germline gives CDR1 DFQATT, CDR2 SNEGSKA (reference sequence). The CDR3 has 13 residues. V was trimmed by 1 base and J by 5 bases, leaving 9 bases between them. DNA of the CDR3: TGCAGTGCTAGAGGGAGGACTGATCAGCCCCAGCATTTT. Translation: CSARGRTDQPQHF.

This clonotype has at least ten counts. The chain is built from TRBV6-2 or TRBV6-3 and TRBJ2-3, with 11 nucleotides matching TRBD2. The V segment lost 2 bases and the J segment 6 bases; nucleotides outside the gene matches: 7. CDR1 and CDR2 (germline): MNHEY, SVGEGT. This CDR3 has 16 residues. CDR3 coding DNA: TGTGCCAGCAGTTACGGGGCGACTAGCGGGGCGGATACGCAGTATTTT. Amino acid sequence: CASSYGATSGADTQYF.

The chain links TRBV3-1 to TRBJ2-2; weak D call: TRBD2 (6 bases). Germline-derived CDR1 and CDR2 are LGHDT and YNNKEL (reference sequence). V lost 4 bases, J lost 2 bases, and 14 bases lay in between. CDR3 size: 16 residues. The CDR3 region has the DNA TGTGCCAGCAGCCGCGTCGGACTAAAAAACACCGGGGAGCTGTTTTTT. Its protein is CASSRVGLKNTGELFF. Complete variable domain (other parts from reference TRBV3-1 and TRBJ2-2): DTAVSQTPKYLVTQMGNDKSIKCEQNLGHDTMYWYKQDSKKFLKIMFSYNNKELIINETVPNRFSPKSPDKAHLNLHINSLELGDSAVYFCASSRVGLKNTGELFFGEGSRLTVL.

The rearrangement links TRBV10-3 to TRBJ2-1, with 13 bases identical to TRBD2. The CDR3 length is 16 residues. Unmatched junction bases numbered 2, after V lost 4 bases and J lost 2 bases. Germline CDR1 is ENHRY and CDR2 is SYGVKD. The CDR3 nucleotides read TGTGCCATCAGTGGGACTAGCGGGAGAGCCTACAATGAGCAGTTCTTC. Translation: CAISGTSGRAYNEQFF.